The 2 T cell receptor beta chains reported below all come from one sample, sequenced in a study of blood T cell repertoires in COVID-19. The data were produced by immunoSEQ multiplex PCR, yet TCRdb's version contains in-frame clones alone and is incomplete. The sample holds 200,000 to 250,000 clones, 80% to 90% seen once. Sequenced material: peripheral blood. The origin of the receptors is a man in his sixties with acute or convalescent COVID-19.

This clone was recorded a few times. The chain's CDR3 is CSDRDDYGYTF. Written as DNA, the CDR3 is TGCAGCGACAGGGACGACTATGGCTACACCTTC. The chain is built from TRBV20-1 and TRBJ1-2; the match to TRBD1 covers 7 bases. The CDR3 contains 11 residues. CDR1 is DFQATT, CDR2 SNEGSKA, per germline (reference sequence).

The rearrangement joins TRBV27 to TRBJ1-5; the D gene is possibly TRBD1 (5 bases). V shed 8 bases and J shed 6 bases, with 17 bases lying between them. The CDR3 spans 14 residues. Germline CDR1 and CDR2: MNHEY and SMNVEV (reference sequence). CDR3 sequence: CASAIGSGPQPQHF. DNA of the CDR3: TGTGCCAGCGCCATAGGTTCAGGGCCTCAGCCCCAGCATTTT.